Below, one T cell receptor (beta chain) is given with its context. The data derive from a study of technical replicates of blood from a handful of donors. The repertoire was sequenced with immunoSEQ multiplex PCR; TCRdb's copy has only in-frame clones and lacks some. Here the sample spans tens of thousands of clones, around 90% being singletons. This CDR3 region has 19 residues. Trimming cost V 5 bases and J 5 bases; bases outside gene matches: 16. The germline CDR1 and CDR2 sequences are SGHNT and YENEEA. V is TRBV11-3 and J is TRBJ2-5; 14 bases align to TRBD2. The clonotype was recovered from a human donor in good health. Specimen: T cells isolated from PBMCs. CDR3 sequence: CASSPKSGTSGRRMETQYF. In nucleotides, the CDR3 is TGTGCCAGCAGCCCGAAGTCCGGGACTAGCGGGAGAAGGATGGAGACCCAGTACTTC.